This TCR beta chain comes out of a study of blood T cells in healthy people across ages. The CDR3 has 13 amino acids. Germline V CDR1 and CDR2: MNHEY, SMNVEV (reference sequence). The junction had 5 bases not matched to a gene; V was cut back by 7 bases and J by 3 bases. A sample-barcoded 5' primer and a J-beta primer mix were used in a second PCR of roughly 7 to 11 cycles. MiXCR was run by TCRdb on the 5' RACE reads, yielding one entry per CDR3 protein. The sample lists over 1,200,000 distinct CDR3 sequences; around 59% were seen once. Those donating, healthy Caucasian individuals from Russia, were aged about 6 to 90. Whenever a sample was processed, at least 6.5 million PBMCs were isolated.

The sequencing input was blood. The clonotype originates from a man younger than 35 in good health. The genes are TRBV27 and TRBJ1-1, with 7 bases matching TRBD1. The CDR3 spells CASKETGDTEAFF. CDR3 DNA: TGTGCCAGCAAGGAAACAGGGGACACTGAAGCTTTCTTT.